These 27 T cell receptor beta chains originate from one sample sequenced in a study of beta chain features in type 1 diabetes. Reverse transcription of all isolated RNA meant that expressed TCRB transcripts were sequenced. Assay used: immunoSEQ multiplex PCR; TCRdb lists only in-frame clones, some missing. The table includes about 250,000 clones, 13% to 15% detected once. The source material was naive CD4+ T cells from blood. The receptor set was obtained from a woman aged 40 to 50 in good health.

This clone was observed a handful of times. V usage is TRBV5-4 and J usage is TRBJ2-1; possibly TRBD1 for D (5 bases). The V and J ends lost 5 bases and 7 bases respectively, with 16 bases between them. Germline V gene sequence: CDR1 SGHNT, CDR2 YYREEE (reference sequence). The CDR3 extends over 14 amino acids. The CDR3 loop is CASRRQGMENEQFF. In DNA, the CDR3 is TGTGCCAGCAGGCGGCAGGGCATGGAGAATGAGCAGTTCTTC.

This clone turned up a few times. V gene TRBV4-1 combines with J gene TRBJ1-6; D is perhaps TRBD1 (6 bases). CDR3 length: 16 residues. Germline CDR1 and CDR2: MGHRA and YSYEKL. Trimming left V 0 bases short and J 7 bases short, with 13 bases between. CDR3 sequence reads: CASSQDRGGGNSPLHF. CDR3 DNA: TGCGCCAGCAGCCAAGATCGGGGAGGGGGAAATTCACCCCTCCACTTT.

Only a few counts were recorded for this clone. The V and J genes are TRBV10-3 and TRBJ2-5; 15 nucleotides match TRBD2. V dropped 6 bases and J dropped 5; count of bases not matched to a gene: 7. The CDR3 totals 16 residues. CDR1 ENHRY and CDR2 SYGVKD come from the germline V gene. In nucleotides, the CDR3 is TGTGCCATCAGCCGGACTAGCGGGGGGGCCTGGGAGACCCAGTACTTC. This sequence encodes CAISRTSGGAWETQYF.

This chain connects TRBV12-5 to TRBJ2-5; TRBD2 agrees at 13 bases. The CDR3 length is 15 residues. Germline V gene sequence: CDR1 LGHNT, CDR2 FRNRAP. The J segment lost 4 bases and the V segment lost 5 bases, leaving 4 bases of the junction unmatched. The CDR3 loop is CASGPGTSGAETQYF. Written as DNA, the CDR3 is TGTGCTAGTGGTCCCGGGACTAGCGGGGCAGAGACCCAGTACTTC.

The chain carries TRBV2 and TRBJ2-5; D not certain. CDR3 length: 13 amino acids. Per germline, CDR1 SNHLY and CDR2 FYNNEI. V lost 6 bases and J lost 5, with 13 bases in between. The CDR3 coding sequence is TGTGCCAGCAGGGGCCCTGGTTCGGAGACCCAGTACTTC. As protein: CASRGPGSETQYF.

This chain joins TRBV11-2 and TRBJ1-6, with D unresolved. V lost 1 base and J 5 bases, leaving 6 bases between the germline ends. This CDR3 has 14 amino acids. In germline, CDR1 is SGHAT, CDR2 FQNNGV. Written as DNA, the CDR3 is TGTGCCAGCAGCTTAGTACGGGATAATTCACCCCTCCACTTT. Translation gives CASSLVRDNSPLHF. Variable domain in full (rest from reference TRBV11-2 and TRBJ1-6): EAGVAQSPRYKIIEKRQSVAFWCNPISGHATLYWYQQILGQGPKLLIQFQNNGVVDDSQLPKDRFSAERLKGVDSTLKIQPAKLEDSAVYLCASSLVRDNSPLHFGNGTRLTVT.

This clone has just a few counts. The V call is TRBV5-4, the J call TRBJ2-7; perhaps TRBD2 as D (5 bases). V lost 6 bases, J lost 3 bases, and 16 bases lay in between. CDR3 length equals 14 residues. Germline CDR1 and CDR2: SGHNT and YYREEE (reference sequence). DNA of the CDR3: TGTGCCAGCAAACCCTCCCCGGGGATCTACGAGCAGTACTTC. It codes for CASKPSPGIYEQYF. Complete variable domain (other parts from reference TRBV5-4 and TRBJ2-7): ETGVTQSPTHLIKTRGQQVTLRCSSQSGHNTVSWYQQALGQGPQFIFQYYREEENGRGNFPPRFSGLQFPNYSSELNVNALELDDSALYLCASKPSPGIYEQYFGPGTRLTVT.

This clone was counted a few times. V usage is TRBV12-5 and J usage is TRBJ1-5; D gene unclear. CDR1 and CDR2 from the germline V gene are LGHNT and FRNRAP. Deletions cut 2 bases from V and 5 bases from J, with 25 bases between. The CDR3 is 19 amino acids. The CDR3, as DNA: TGTGCTAGTGGTTTGACACCAACTACCGGGTCCCCATGGGATCAGCCCCAGCATTTT. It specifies CASGLTPTTGSPWDQPQHF.

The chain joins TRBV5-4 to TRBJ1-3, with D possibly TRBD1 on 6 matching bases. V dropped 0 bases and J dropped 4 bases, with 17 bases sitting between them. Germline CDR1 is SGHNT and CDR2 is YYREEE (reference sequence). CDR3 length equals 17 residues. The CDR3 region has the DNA TGTGCCAGCAGCTTGGGGGGGCCCTTTCGGGGCGGAAACACCATATATTTT. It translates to CASSLGGPFRGGNTIYF.

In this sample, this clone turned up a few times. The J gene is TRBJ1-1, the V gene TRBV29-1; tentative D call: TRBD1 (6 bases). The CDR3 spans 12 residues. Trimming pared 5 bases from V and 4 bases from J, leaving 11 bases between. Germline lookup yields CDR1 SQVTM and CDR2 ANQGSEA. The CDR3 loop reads CSVKQGFTEAFF. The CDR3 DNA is TGCAGCGTTAAACAGGGTTTCACTGAAGCTTTCTTT.

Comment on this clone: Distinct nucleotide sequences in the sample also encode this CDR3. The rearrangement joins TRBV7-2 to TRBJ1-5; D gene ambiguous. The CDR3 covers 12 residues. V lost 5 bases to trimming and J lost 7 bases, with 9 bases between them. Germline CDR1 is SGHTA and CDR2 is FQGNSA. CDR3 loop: CASSPSGQPQHF. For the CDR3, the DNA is TGTGCCAGCAGCCCCTCGGGACAGCCCCAGCATTTT.

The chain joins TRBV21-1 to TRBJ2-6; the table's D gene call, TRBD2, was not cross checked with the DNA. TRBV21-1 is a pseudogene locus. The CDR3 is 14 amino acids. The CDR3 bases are TGTGCCAGCAGCAAATCCGAGGGAACCAACGTCCTGACTTTC. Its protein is CASSKSEGTNVLTF.

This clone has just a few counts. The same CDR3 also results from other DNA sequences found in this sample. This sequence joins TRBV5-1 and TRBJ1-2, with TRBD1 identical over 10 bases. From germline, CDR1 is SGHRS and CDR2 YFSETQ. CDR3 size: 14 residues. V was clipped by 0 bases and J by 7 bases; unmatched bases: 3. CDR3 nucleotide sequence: TGCGCCAGCAGCTTGGGACAGGGGGCAGGTGGCTACACCTTC. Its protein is CASSLGQGAGGYTF.

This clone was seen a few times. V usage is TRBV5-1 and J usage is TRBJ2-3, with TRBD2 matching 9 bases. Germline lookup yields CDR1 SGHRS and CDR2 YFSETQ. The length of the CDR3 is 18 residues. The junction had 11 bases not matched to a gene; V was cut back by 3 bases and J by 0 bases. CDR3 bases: TGCGCCAGCAGCTCTAACCCTAGCGGGGCCCTTAGCACAGATACGCAGTATTTT. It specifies CASSSNPSGALSTDTQYF.

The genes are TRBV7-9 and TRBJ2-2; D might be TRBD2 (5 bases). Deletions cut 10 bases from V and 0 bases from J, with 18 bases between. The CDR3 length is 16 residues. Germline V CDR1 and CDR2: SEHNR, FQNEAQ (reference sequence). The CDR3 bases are TGTGCCATAAAGCTGGCGGACTCCCCGAACACCGGGGAGCTGTTTTTT. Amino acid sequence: CAIKLADSPNTGELFF.

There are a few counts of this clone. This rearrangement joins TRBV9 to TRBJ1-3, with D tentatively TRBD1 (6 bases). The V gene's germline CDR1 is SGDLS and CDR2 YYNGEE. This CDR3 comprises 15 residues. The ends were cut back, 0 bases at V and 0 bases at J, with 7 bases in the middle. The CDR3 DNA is TGTGCCAGCAGCGTAGAAGGGGGCTCTGGAAACACCATATATTTT. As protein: CASSVEGGSGNTIYF.

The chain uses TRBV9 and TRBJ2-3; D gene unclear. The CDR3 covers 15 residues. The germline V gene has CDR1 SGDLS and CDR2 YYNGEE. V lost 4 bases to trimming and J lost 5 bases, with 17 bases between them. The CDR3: CASSPANPGGDTQYF. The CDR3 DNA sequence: TGTGCCAGCAGCCCAGCAAATCCGGGTGGAGATACGCAGTATTTT.

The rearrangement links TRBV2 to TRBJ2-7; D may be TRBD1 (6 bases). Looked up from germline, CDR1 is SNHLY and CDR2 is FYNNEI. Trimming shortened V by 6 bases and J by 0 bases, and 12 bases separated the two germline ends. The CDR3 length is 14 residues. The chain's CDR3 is CASSYGQNSYEQYF. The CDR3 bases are TGTGCCAGCAGCTATGGACAGAACTCCTACGAGCAGTACTTC.

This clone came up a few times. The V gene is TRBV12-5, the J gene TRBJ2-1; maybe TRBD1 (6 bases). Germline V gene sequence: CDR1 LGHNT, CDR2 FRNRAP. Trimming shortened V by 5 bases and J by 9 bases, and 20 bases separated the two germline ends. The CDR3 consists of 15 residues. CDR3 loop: CASGPHTFGGAEQFF. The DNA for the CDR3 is TGTGCTAGTGGTCCTCACACGTTTGGGGGCGCTGAGCAGTTCTTC.

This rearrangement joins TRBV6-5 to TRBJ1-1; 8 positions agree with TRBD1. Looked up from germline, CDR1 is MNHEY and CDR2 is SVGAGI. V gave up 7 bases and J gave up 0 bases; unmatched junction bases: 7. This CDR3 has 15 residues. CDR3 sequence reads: CASTGQGPMNTEAFF. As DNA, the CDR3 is TGTGCCAGCACCGGACAGGGACCTATGAACACTGAAGCTTTCTTT.

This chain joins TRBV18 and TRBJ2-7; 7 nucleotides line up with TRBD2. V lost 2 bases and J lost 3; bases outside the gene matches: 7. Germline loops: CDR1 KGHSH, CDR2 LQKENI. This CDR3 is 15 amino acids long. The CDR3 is CASSPWGGAGYEQYF. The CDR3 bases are TGTGCCAGCTCACCATGGGGGGGTGCGGGCTACGAGCAGTACTTC.

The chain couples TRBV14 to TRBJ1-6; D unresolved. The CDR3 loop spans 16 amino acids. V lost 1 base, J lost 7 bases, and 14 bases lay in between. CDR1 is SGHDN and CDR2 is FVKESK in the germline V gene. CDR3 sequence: CASSQGVGRPNSPLHF. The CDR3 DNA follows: TGTGCCAGCAGCCAAGGAGTCGGGAGACCGAATTCACCCCTCCACTTT. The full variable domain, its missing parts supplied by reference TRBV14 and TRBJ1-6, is EAGVTQFPSHSVIEKGQTVTLRCDPISGHDNLYWYRRVMGKEIKFLLHFVKESKQDESGMPNNRFLAERTGGTYSTLKVQPAELEDSGVYFCASSQGVGRPNSPLHFGNGTRLTVT.

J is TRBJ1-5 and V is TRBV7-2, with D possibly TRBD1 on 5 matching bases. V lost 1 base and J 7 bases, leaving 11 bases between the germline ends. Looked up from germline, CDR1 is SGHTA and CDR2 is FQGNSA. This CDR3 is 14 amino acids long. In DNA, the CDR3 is TGTGCCAGCAGCTTAGGCGGGGGAGGGCAGCCCCAGCATTTT. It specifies CASSLGGGGQPQHF.

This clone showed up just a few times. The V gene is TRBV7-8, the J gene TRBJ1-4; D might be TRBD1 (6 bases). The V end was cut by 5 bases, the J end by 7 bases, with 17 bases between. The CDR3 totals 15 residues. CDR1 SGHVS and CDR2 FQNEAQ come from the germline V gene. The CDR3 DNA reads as TGTGCCAGCAGCCCCGGGGGGGCTATGGTTGAAAAACTGTTTTTT. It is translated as CASSPGGAMVEKLFF.

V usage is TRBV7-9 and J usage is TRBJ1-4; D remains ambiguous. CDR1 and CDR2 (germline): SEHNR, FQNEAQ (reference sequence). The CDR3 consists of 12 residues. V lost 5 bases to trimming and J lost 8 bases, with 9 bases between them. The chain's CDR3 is CASSARREKLFF. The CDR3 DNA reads TGTGCCAGCAGCGCCCGCAGGGAAAAACTGTTTTTT.

The CDR3 reads CASSQQILAGGYNEQFF. CDR3 nucleotides: TGTGCCAGCAGCCAGCAGATACTAGCGGGGGGGTACAATGAGCAGTTCTTC. The J gene is TRBJ2-1, the V gene TRBV7-2, with 13 nucleotides matching TRBD2. V lost 5 bases, J lost 4 bases, and 8 bases stayed unmatched. CDR1 is SGHTA, CDR2 FQGNSA, per germline. The CDR3 runs to 17 residues.

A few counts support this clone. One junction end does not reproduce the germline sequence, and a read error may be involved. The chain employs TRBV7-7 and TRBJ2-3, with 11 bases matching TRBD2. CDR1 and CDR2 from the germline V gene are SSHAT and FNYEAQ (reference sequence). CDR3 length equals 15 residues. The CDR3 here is CASSLGLAGTDTQYF. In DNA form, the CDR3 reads TGTGCTAGCAGCTTAGGACTAGCGGGTACAGATACGCAGTATTTT.